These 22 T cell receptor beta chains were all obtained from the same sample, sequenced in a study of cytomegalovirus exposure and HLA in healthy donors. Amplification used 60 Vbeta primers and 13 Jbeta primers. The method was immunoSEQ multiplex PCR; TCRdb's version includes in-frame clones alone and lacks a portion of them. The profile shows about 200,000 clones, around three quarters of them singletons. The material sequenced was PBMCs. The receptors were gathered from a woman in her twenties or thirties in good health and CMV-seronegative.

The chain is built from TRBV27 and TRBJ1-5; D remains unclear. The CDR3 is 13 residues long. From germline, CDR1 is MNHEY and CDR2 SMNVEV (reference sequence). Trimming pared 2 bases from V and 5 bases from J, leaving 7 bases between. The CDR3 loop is CASSLGPHQPQHF. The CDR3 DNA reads TGTGCCAGCAGTTTAGGGCCCCATCAGCCCCAGCATTTT.

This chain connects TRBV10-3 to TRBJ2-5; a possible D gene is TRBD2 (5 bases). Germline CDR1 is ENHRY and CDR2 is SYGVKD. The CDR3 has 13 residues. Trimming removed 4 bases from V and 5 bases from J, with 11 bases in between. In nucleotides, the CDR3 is TGTGCCATCAGTGCCGAGGGTACGGAGACCCAGTACTTC. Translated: CAISAEGTETQYF.

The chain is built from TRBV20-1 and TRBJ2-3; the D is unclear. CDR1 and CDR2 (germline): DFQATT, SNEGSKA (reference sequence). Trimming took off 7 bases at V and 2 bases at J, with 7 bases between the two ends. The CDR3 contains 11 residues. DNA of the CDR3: TGCAGTGTCTACCCCACAGATACGCAGTATTTT. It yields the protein CSVYPTDTQYF.

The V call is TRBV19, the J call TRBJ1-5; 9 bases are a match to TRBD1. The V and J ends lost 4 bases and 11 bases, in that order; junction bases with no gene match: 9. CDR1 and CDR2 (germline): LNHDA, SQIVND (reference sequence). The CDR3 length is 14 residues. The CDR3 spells CASSTDRGAGAQHF. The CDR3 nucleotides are TGTGCCAGTAGTACCGACAGGGGGGCAGGGGCCCAGCATTTT.

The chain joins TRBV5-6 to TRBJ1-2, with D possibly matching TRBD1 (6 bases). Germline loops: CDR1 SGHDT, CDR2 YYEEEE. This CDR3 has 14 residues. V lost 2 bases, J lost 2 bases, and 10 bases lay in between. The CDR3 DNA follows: TGTGCCAGCAGCTTTGCAGGACAGAACTATGGCTACACCTTC. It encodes CASSFAGQNYGYTF.

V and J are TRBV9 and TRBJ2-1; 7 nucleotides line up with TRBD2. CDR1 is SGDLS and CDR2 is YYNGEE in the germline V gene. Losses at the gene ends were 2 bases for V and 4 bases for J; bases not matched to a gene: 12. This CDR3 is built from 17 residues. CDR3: CASSVGAGPGMYNEQFF. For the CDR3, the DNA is TGTGCCAGCAGCGTGGGAGCGGGACCGGGGATGTACAATGAGCAGTTCTTC.

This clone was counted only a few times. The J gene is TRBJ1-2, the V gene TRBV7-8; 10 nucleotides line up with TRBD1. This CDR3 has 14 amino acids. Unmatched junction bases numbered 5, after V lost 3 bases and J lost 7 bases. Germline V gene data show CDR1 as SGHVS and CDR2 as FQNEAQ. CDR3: CASSFDRGQGGYTF. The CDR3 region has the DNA TGTGCCAGCAGCTTCGACAGGGGGCAGGGTGGCTACACCTTC.

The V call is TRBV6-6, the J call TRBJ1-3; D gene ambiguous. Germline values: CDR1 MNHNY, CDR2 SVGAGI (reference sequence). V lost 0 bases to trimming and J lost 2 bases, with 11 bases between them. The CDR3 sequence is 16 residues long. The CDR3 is CASSYSTAKTGNTIYF. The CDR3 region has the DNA TGTGCCAGCAGTTACTCTACTGCAAAAACTGGAAACACCATATATTTT.

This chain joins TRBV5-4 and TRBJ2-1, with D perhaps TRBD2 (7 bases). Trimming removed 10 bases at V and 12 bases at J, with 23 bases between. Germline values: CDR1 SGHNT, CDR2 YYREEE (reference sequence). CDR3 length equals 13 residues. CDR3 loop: CAFRGGTMSGQFF. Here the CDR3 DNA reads TGTGCCTTCCGGGGAGGGACAATGAGTGGGCAGTTCTTC.

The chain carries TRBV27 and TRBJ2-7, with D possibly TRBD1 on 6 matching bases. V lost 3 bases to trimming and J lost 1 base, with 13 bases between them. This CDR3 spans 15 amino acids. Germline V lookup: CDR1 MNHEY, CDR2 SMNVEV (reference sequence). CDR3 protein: CASSFQGLASYEQYF. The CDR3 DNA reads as TGTGCCAGCAGTTTCCAGGGGCTCGCGTCCTACGAGCAGTACTTC.

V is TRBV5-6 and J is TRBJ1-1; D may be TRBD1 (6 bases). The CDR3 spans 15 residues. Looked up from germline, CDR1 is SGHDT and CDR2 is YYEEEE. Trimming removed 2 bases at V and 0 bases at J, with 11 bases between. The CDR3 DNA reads TGTGCCAGCAGCTTTCGTGGGGGCATGAACACTGAAGCTTTCTTT. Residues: CASSFRGGMNTEAFF.

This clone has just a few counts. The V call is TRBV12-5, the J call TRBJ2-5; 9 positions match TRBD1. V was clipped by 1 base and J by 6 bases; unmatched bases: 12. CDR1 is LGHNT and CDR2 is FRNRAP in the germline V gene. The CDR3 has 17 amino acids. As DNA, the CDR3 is TGTGCTAGTGGTTTGGACTACCGGGACAGGGTTGTGAAGACCCAGTACTTC. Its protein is CASGLDYRDRVVKTQYF.

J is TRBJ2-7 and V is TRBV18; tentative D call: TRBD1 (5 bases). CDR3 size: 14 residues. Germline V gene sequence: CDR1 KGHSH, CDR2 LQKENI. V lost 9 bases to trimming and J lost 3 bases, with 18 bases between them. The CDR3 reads CARPLWGAHYEQYF. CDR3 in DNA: TGTGCCAGGCCCCTATGGGGCGCCCACTACGAGCAGTACTTC.

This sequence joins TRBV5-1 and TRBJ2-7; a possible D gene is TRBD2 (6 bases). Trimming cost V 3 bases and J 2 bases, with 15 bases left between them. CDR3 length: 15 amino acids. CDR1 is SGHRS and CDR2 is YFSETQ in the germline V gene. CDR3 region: CASSSLPGSPYEQYF. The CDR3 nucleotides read TGCGCCAGCAGCTCTCTTCCCGGGAGTCCCTACGAGCAGTACTTC.

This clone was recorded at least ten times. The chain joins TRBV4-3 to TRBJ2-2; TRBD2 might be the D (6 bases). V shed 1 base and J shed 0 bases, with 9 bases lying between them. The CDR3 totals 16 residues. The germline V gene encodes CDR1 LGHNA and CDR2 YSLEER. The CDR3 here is CASSQGGGANTGELFF. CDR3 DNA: TGCGCCAGCAGCCAAGGGGGAGGCGCGAACACCGGGGAGCTGTTTTTT.

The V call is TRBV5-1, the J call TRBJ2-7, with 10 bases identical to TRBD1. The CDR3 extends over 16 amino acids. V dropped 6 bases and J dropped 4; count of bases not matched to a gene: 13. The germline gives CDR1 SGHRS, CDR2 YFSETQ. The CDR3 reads CASTKGIGTGEYEQYF. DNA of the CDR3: TGCGCCAGCACTAAGGGGATCGGGACAGGGGAGTACGAGCAGTACTTC. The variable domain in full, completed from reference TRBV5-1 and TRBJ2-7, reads KAGVTQTPRYLIKTRGQQVTLSCSPISGHRSVSWYQQTPGQGLQFLFEYFSETQRNKGNFPGRFSGRQFSNSRSEMNVSTLELGDSALYLCASTKGIGTGEYEQYFGPGTRLTVT.

The CDR3 bases are TGTGCCAGCGGAGGAGACTATGGCTACACCTTC. Translating gives CASGGDYGYTF. The chain has TRBV6-6 and TRBJ1-2; D gene ambiguous. CDR3 size: 11 residues. Trimming stripped 8 bases from V and 3 bases from J, with 7 bases between. The V gene's germline CDR1 is MNHNY and CDR2 SVGAGI (reference sequence).

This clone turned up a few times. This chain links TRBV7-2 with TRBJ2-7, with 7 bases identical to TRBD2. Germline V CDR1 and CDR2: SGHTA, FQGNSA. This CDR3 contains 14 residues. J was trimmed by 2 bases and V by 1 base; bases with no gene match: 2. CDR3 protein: CASSLGGGPYEQYF. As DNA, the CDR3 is TGTGCCAGCAGCTTAGGGGGGGGTCCCTACGAGCAGTACTTC.

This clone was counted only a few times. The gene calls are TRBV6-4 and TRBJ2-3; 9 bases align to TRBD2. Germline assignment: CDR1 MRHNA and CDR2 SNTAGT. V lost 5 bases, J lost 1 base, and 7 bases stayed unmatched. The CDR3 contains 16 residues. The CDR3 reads CASSPELAGGTDTQYF. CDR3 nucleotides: TGTGCCAGCAGTCCCGAATTAGCGGGGGGCACAGATACGCAGTATTTT.

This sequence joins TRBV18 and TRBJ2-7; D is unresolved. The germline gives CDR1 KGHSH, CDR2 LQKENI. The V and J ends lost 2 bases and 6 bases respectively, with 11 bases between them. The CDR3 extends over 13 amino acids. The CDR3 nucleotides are TGTGCCAGCTCACCAGAACAGAGTCGCGAGCAGTACTTC. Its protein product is CASSPEQSREQYF.

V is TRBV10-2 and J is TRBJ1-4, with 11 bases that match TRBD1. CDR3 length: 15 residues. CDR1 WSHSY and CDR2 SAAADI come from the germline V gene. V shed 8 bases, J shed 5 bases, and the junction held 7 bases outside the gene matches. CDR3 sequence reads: CASWDRGIRNEKLFF. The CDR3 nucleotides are TGCGCCAGCTGGGACAGGGGGATAAGGAATGAAAAACTGTTTTTT.

CDR3 bases: TGTGCCAGCAGCGTCCCCGACGGGGAGACCCAGTACTTC. This gives the protein CASSVPDGETQYF. V and J are TRBV9 and TRBJ2-5; D is ambiguous. Germline assignment: CDR1 SGDLS and CDR2 YYNGEE. V lost 2 bases, J lost 5 bases, and 10 bases lay in between. This CDR3 is built from 13 residues.